These 9 T cell receptor beta chains share one sample of origin, sequenced in a study of cytomegalovirus exposure and HLA in healthy donors. PCR used 60 Vbeta primers and 13 Jbeta primers. Sequencing was performed with immunoSEQ multiplex PCR; in TCRdb, only in-frame clones are kept and a portion is missing. Seen here are 300,000 or so clones, approximately 84% observed once, and the top ten hold approximately 2%. The sequencing sample was made of PBMCs. Source of these receptors: a woman in her 40s in good health and CMV-seropositive.

A few counts support this clone. This chain joins TRBV7-3 and TRBJ2-2; 7 bases map to TRBD1. The CDR3 covers 15 residues. Germline V gene lookup returns CDR1 SGHTA and CDR2 FQGTGA. Trimming removed 5 bases from V and 2 bases from J; junction bases left unmatched: 5. DNA for the CDR3: TGTGCCAGCAGCCCTGACAGGGTAAACACCGGGGAGCTGTTTTTT. Protein product: CASSPDRVNTGELFF. Drawing the rest from reference TRBV7-3 and TRBJ2-2, the complete variable domain is GAGVSQTPSNKVTEKGKYVELRCDPISGHTALYWYRQSLGQGPEFLIYFQGTGAADDSGLPNDRFFAVRPEGSVSTLKIQRTERGDSAVYLCASSPDRVNTGELFFGEGSRLTVL.

J is TRBJ1-5 and V is TRBV5-5; weak D call: TRBD1 (6 bases). Trimming removed 3 bases from V and 4 bases from J, with 11 bases in between. This CDR3 comprises 14 residues. Germline V gene sequence: CDR1 SGHKS, CDR2 YYEKEE (reference sequence). The CDR3 DNA sequence: TGTGCCAGCAGCTGGGGGCTTGCGAATCAGCCCCAGCATTTT. Translated: CASSWGLANQPQHF.

The chain recombines TRBV7-3 with TRBJ2-3; TRBD2 aligns across 8 bases. Germline CDR1 SGHTA, CDR2 FQGTGA. Trimming removed 4 bases from V and 4 bases from J; junction bases left unmatched: 4. The CDR3 loop spans 14 amino acids. In nucleotides, the CDR3 is TGTGCCAGCAGCTCGGCGACTAGCGCAGATACGCAGTATTTT. Protein: CASSSATSADTQYF.

On this clone itself: A read error may account for a junction end that differs from germline. The chain uses TRBV28 and TRBJ1-3, with 10 bases lining up with TRBD1. The germline gives CDR1 MDHEN, CDR2 SYDVKM. The CDR3 is 15 residues long. The DNA of the CDR3 is TGTGCCAGCAGTTATGATGGACAGGGGGGACAGGCGCTGCATTTT. Protein: CASSYDGQGGQALHF. The full variable domain, rest sourced from reference TRBV28 and TRBJ1-3, is DVKVTQSSRYLVKRTGEKVFLECVQDMDHENMFWYRQDPGLGLRLIYFSYDVKMKEKGDIPEGYSVSREKKERFSLILESASTNQTSMYLCASSYDGQGGQALHFGEGSWLTVV.

The chain links TRBV6-1 to TRBJ2-7; possible D gene TRBD1, 5 bases. Germline V gene data show CDR1 as MNHNS and CDR2 as SASEGT. Trimming cost V 2 bases and J 6 bases, with 11 bases left between them. The CDR3 length is 13 residues. The CDR3 protein is CASSELYQGEQYF. The DNA of the CDR3 is TGTGCCAGCAGTGAATTATATCAGGGCGAGCAGTACTTC.

The chain is built from TRBV9 and TRBJ2-7, with 10 bases that match TRBD2. The CDR3 has 17 amino acids. Germline lookup yields CDR1 SGDLS and CDR2 YYNGEE. J gave up 5 bases and V 0 bases, and 11 bases lay outside the gene matches. CDR3 sequence: CASSVGVEASGRNEQYF. The CDR3 DNA sequence: TGTGCCAGCAGCGTAGGAGTCGAGGCTAGCGGGAGAAACGAGCAGTACTTC.

The J gene is TRBJ2-1, the V gene TRBV27, with 9 positions matching TRBD1. V shed 2 bases and J 4 bases; nucleotides not matched to a gene: 6. CDR1 is MNHEY and CDR2 is SMNVEV in the germline V gene (reference sequence). This CDR3 region has 16 residues. The CDR3 is CASSLKTGGGYNEQFF. The CDR3 DNA reads TGTGCCAGCAGTTTAAAAACAGGGGGCGGGTACAATGAGCAGTTCTTC.

The V and J genes are TRBV30 and TRBJ2-5; 12 positions agree with TRBD2. V lost 3 bases and J lost 5; bases outside the gene matches: 10. This CDR3 is built from 16 residues. CDR1 is GTSNPN and CDR2 is SVGIG in the germline V gene (reference sequence). The CDR3 bases are TGTGCCTGGAGCCCTGGCGCTAGCGGGAGGGGGGAGACCCAGTACTTC. Its protein product is CAWSPGASGRGETQYF.

The V call is TRBV19, the J call TRBJ2-3; 9 nucleotides line up with TRBD2. Trimming took 7 bases from V and 3 from J; bases not matched to a gene: 8. The CDR3 consists of 15 residues. In germline, CDR1 is LNHDA, CDR2 SQIVND (reference sequence). The CDR3: CASTNSGRGTDTQYF. The CDR3 region has the DNA TGTGCCAGTACTAATAGCGGGAGAGGGACAGATACGCAGTATTTT.